This entry lists 20 T cell receptor beta chains sequenced from one sample in a study of blood T cell repertoires in COVID-19. Only in-frame clones appear in the TCRdb table, and some are missing; sequencing was by immunoSEQ multiplex PCR. The table includes over 65,000 clones, around 85% detected once. The sample comprised peripheral blood. The origin of the receptors is an elderly man with active or convalescent COVID-19.

V usage is TRBV11-2 and J usage is TRBJ2-2, with D maybe TRBD1 (5 bases). The CDR3 has 14 residues. The V end was cut by 8 bases, the J end by 6 bases, with 16 bases between. Germline CDR1 SGHAT, CDR2 FQNNGV. The CDR3 coding sequence is TGTGCCAGCGTTGGGGCACATGGGGCCGGGGAGCTGTTTTTT. It codes for CASVGAHGAGELFF.

The J gene is TRBJ1-4, the V gene TRBV5-1; D ambiguous. V was cut by 0 bases and J by 7 bases, with 10 bases left in between. Germline V lookup: CDR1 SGHRS, CDR2 YFSETQ. The length of the CDR3 is 14 residues. For the CDR3, the DNA is TGCGCCAGCAGCTTGGGCGGGTTGGCTGAAAAACTGTTTTTT. This sequence encodes CASSLGGLAEKLFF. The full variable domain, its missing parts supplied by reference TRBV5-1 and TRBJ1-4, is KAGVTQTPRYLIKTRGQQVTLSCSPISGHRSVSWYQQTPGQGLQFLFEYFSETQRNKGNFPGRFSGRQFSNSRSEMNVSTLELGDSALYLCASSLGGLAEKLFFGSGTQLSVL.

This chain's CDR3 is CATSDGRVGGYTF. In DNA form, the CDR3 reads TGTGCCACCAGTGACGGCAGGGTCGGGGGCTACACCTTC. J is TRBJ1-2 and V is TRBV24-1; tentative D call: TRBD1 (5 bases). The V gene lost 4 bases and the J gene lost 8 bases, with 13 bases spanning the gap. This CDR3 contains 13 residues. Germline values: CDR1 KGHDR, CDR2 SFDVKD.

This clone was counted between two and nine times. This chain connects TRBV27 to TRBJ2-2; possibly TRBD2 for D (5 bases). The CDR3 spans 15 residues. Trimming removed 2 bases from V and 4 bases from J, with 11 bases in between. In germline, CDR1 is MNHEY, CDR2 SMNVEV (reference sequence). The CDR3 sequence: CASSLTGKGTGELFF. For the CDR3, the DNA is TGTGCCAGCAGTTTAACGGGGAAGGGCACCGGGGAGCTGTTTTTT.

V usage is TRBV3-1 (or the pseudogene TRBV3-2) and J usage is TRBJ2-2, with TRBD2 matching over 14 bases. Germline V gene lookup returns CDR1 LGHDT and CDR2 YNNKEL (reference sequence). The CDR3 is made up of 17 amino acids. Trimming took 5 bases from V and 7 from J; bases not matched to a gene: 9. For the CDR3, the DNA is TGTGCCAGCAGCGCCCGGCGGACTAGCGGGAGGCACGGGGAGCTGTTTTTT. Its translation is CASSARRTSGRHGELFF.

The chain links TRBV7-2 to TRBJ2-2; 7 bases are a match to TRBD1. The CDR3 covers 15 residues. V lost 6 bases and J lost 3; bases outside the gene matches: 7. Germline CDR1 reads SGHTA; CDR2 reads FQGNSA. CDR3 in DNA: TGTGCCAGCAGGAGAAGACAGGGACACACCGGGGAGCTGTTTTTT. Protein sequence: CASRRRQGHTGELFF.

This clone showed up just a few times. V usage is TRBV13 and J usage is TRBJ2-7; TRBD2 agrees at 13 bases. Germline V gene sequence: CDR1 PRHDT, CDR2 FYEKMQ (reference sequence). The junction had 3 bases not matched to a gene; V was cut back by 5 bases and J by 2 bases. CDR3 length equals 15 residues. The CDR3 DNA reads TGTGCCAGCAGCGCCGGGACTAGCGGGGCCTACGAGCAGTACGTC. This sequence encodes CASSAGTSGAYEQYV.

J is TRBJ1-5 and V is TRBV15, with unresolved D. The CDR3 extends over 12 amino acids. Germline CDR1 is LNHNV and CDR2 is YYDKDF (reference sequence). V was clipped by 0 bases and J by 8 bases, with 5 bases between them. For the CDR3, the DNA is TGTGCCACCAGCAGAGATATAGAGCCCCAGCATTTT. Amino acids: CATSRDIEPQHF.

The V gene is TRBV6-6, the J gene TRBJ2-1; TRBD2 is a possible D gene (5 bases). The ends were cut back, 3 bases at V and 5 bases at J, with 14 bases in the middle. The CDR3 extends over 15 amino acids. Germline V gene sequence: CDR1 MNHNY, CDR2 SVGAGI (reference sequence). The CDR3 coding sequence is TGTGCCAGCAGTTATAGCGTGGGTGGGGACAATGAGCAGTTCTTC. It is translated as CASSYSVGGDNEQFF.

The rearrangement uses TRBV5-6 and TRBJ2-7, with a tentative D call TRBD2 (7 bases). Germline loops: CDR1 SGHDT, CDR2 YYEEEE. V lost 3 bases, J lost 7 bases, and 20 bases lay in between. The CDR3 consists of 15 residues. CDR3 loop: CASSYMGGGPGEQYV. The CDR3 DNA reads as TGTGCCAGCAGCTATATGGGCGGGGGCCCCGGGGAGCAGTACGTC.

V gene TRBV11-3 combines with J gene TRBJ2-1, with 12 nucleotides matching TRBD2. J lost 6 bases, V lost 2 bases, and 8 bases had no gene match. Germline values: CDR1 SGHNT, CDR2 YENEEA. CDR3 size: 17 residues. The CDR3 region is CASSLLGLAGGGNEQFF. CDR3 bases: TGTGCCAGCAGCTTATTAGGTCTAGCGGGAGGGGGCAATGAGCAGTTCTTC.

This chain links TRBV6-4 with TRBJ2-3; D unclear. Per germline, CDR1 MRHNA and CDR2 SNTAGT. The CDR3 is made up of 13 amino acids. The germline V and J ends were trimmed by 3 bases and 5 bases, with 9 bases remaining between them. CDR3 protein: CASSERVVDTQYF. The CDR3 bases are TGTGCCAGCAGTGAGCGAGTAGTAGATACGCAGTATTTT.

This clone was recorded once. The chain couples TRBV3-1 (or the pseudogene TRBV3-2) to TRBJ1-2, with D perhaps matching TRBD1 (5 bases). The CDR3 sequence is 14 residues long. Germline CDR1 LGHDT, CDR2 YNNKEL (reference sequence). V was trimmed by 0 bases and J by 6 bases, leaving 11 bases between them. DNA for the CDR3: TGTGCCAGCAGCCAAGAAGCCAGGGTCCATGGCTACACCTTC. Amino acid sequence: CASSQEARVHGYTF.

The chain links TRBV30 to TRBJ2-1, with TRBD2 identical over 9 bases. Germline loops: CDR1 GTSNPN, CDR2 SVGIG (reference sequence). This CDR3 has 17 residues. Trimming at V came to 2 bases and at J to 2 bases, leaving 10 bases not matched to a gene. The CDR3 nucleotides read TGTGCCTGGAGTCCGGGGGGGCTAGCGGGAACCTACAATGAGCAGTTCTTC. It codes for CAWSPGGLAGTYNEQFF. The full variable domain, in which reference TRBV30 and TRBJ2-1 provide the parts outside the CDR3, is SQTIHQWPATLVQPVGSPLSLECTVEGTSNPNLYWYRQAAGRGLQLLFYSVGIGQISSEVPQNLSASRPQDRQFILSSKKLLLSDSGFYLCAWSPGGLAGTYNEQFFGPGTRLTVL.

This chain joins TRBV6-5 and TRBJ2-2, with D unresolved. V shed 6 bases and J shed 6 bases, with 17 bases lying between them. This CDR3 region has 15 residues. From germline, CDR1 is MNHEY and CDR2 SVGAGI. DNA of the CDR3: TGTGCCAGCAGGGTATCTCGACTCTCCGCCGGGGAGCTGTTTTTT. The encoded protein is CASRVSRLSAGELFF.

The chain recombines TRBV6-5 with TRBJ1-1; no definite D call. The CDR3 is made up of 13 amino acids. Germline CDR1 reads MNHEY; CDR2 reads SVGAGI. Trimming pared 5 bases from V and 1 base from J, leaving 8 bases between. The DNA of the CDR3 is TGTGCCAGCAGTCGCCGGGAGAACACTGAAGCTTTCTTT. Its protein is CASSRRENTEAFF.

The V call is TRBV7-3, the J call TRBJ1-2; D gene unclear. Trimming cost V 1 base and J 4 bases, with 7 bases left between them. The germline CDR1 and CDR2 sequences are SGHTA and FQGTGA. CDR3 size: 13 residues. The chain's CDR3 is CASSLRGFYGYTF. Written as DNA, the CDR3 is TGTGCCAGCAGCTTAAGAGGGTTCTATGGCTACACCTTC. Together with reference TRBV7-3 and TRBJ1-2, the CDR3 gives the full variable domain: GAGVSQTPSNKVTEKGKYVELRCDPISGHTALYWYRQSLGQGPEFLIYFQGTGAADDSGLPNDRFFAVRPEGSVSTLKIQRTERGDSAVYLCASSLRGFYGYTFGSGTRLTVV.

The V call is TRBV11-2, the J call TRBJ2-3; 9 nucleotides match TRBD1. The V gene's germline CDR1 is SGHAT and CDR2 FQNNGV. This CDR3 is 16 amino acids long. V was clipped by 0 bases and J by 3 bases; unmatched bases: 4. CDR3 region: CASSLDGTGLTDTQYF. DNA for the CDR3: TGTGCCAGCAGCTTAGATGGGACAGGGTTGACAGATACGCAGTATTTT.

The chain uses TRBV24-1 and TRBJ2-3; weak D call: TRBD2 (5 bases). Per the germline V gene, CDR1 is KGHDR and CDR2 is SFDVKD. The CDR3 has 15 amino acids. Trimming shortened V by 2 bases and J by 1 base, and 9 bases separated the two germline ends. The DNA for the CDR3 is TGTGCCACCAGTGATTCCCGGGAACGCACAGATACGCAGTATTTT. As protein: CATSDSRERTDTQYF.

The chain is built from TRBV6-5 and TRBJ2-7, with TRBD1 as a possible D gene (6 bases). The length of the CDR3 is 12 residues. CDR1 is MNHEY and CDR2 is SVGAGI in the germline V gene. Trimming cost V 10 bases and J 0 bases, with 10 bases left between them. CDR3 amino acids: CAIGTPSYEQYV. CDR3 bases: TGTGCCATTGGGACACCCTCCTACGAGCAGTACGTC.